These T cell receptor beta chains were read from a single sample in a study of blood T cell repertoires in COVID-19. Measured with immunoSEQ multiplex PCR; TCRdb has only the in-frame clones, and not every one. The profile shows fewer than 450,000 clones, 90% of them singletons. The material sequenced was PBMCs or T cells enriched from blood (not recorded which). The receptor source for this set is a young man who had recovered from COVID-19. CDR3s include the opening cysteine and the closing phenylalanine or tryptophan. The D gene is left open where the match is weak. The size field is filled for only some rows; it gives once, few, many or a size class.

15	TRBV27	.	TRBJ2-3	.	CASSLERISTDTQYF	TGTGCCAGCAGTTTGGAGCGGATTAGCACAGATACGCAGTATTTT
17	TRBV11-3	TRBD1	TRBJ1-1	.	CASSLGPGTVMNTEAFF	TGTGCCAGCAGCTTAGGTCCCGGGACAGTCATGAACACTGAAGCTTTCTTT
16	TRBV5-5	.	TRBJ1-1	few	CASSLAGDIMNTEAFF	TGTGCCAGCAGCTTGGCTGGGGACATCATGAACACTGAAGCTTTCTTT
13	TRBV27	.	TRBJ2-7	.	CASSPGLLYEQYF	TGTGCCAGCTCCCCGGGGTTGCTCTACGAGCAGTACTTC
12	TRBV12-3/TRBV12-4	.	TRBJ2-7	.	CASSFSRYEQYF	TGTGCCAGCAGTTTTTCCCGCTACGAGCAGTACTTC
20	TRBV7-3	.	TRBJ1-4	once	CASSQTPQGRFTATNEKLFF	TGTGCCAGCAGCCAAACCCCACAGGGTCGATTCACGGCAACTAATGAAAAACTGTTTTTT
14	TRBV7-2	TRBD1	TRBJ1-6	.	CASIPGQYNSPLHF	TGTGCCAGCATCCCGGGACAGTATAATTCACCCCTCCACTTT
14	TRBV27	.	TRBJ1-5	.	CASSLSYVSQPQHF	TGTGCCAGCAGTTTATCCTACGTTTCTCAGCCCCAGCATTTT
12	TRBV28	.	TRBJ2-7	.	CASSLAQREQYF	TGTGCCAGCAGTTTAGCCCAGCGGGAGCAGTACTTC
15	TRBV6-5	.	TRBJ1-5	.	CASSRTGFGNQPQHF	TGTGCCAGCAGTAGAACGGGGTTCGGCAATCAGCCCCAGCATTTT
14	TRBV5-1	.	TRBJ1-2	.	CASTGGSTAYGYTF	TGCGCCAGCACCGGGGGGTCGACAGCCTATGGCTACACCTTC
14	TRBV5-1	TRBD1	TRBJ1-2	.	CASSPAGTVYGYTF	TGCGCCAGCAGCCCGGCGGGGACAGTGTATGGCTACACCTTC
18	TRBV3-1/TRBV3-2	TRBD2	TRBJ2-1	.	CASSHDLLAGGGYNEQFF	TGTGCCAGCAGCCACGACCTTTTAGCGGGAGGGGGCTACAATGAGCAGTTCTTC
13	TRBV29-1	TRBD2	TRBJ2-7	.	CSVGPTSPYEQYF	TGCAGCGTTGGCCCGACTAGCCCCTACGAGCAGTACTTC
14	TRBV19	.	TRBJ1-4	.	CASSIQGSNEKLFF	TGTGCCAGTAGTATCCAGGGTTCTAATGAAAAACTGTTTTTT
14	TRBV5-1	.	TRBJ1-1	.	CASTLGQMNTEAFF	TGCGCCAGCACCCTGGGACAAATGAACACTGAAGCTTTCTTT
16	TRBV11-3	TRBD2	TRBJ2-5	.	CASSLGGGGLLGTQYF	TGTGCCAGCAGCTTAGGGGGCGGGGGTCTACTGGGGACCCAGTACTTC
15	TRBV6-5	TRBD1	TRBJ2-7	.	CASSDTGTVTYEQYF	TGTGCCAGCAGCGATACCGGGACAGTTACCTACGAGCAGTACTTC
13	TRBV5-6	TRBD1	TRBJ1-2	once	CASIYRGTWGYTF	TGTGCCAGCATCTACAGGGGGACCTGGGGCTACACCTTC
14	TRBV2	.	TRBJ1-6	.	CASSATGANSPLHF	TGTGCCAGCAGCGCGACCGGAGCCAATTCACCCCTCCACTTT
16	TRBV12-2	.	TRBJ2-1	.	CASRLISLADYNEQFF	TGTGCAAGTCGCTTAATCAGCCTAGCGGACTACAATGAGCAGTTCTTC
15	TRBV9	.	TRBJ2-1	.	CASSVAQDSYNEQFF	TGTGCCAGCAGCGTAGCACAGGATTCCTACAATGAGCAGTTCTTC
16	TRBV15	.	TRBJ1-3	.	CATSAPVHHSGNTIYF	TGTGCCACCAGCGCCCCAGTTCACCACTCTGGAAACACCATATATTTT
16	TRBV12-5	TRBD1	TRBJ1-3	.	CASGTGQGASGNTIYF	TGTGCTAGTGGAACGGGACAGGGGGCTTCTGGAAACACCATATATTTT
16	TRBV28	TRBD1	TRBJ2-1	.	CASSFTDRGGNNEQFF	TGTGCCAGCAGTTTCACGGACAGGGGGGGGAACAATGAGCAGTTCTTC
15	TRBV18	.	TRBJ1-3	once	CASSPPGSSGNTIYF	TGTGCCAGCTCACCACCGGGGAGCTCTGGAAACACCATATATTTT
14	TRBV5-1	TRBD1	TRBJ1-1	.	CASSLDGTGSEAFF	TGCGCCAGCAGCTTGGACGGGACAGGGTCTGAAGCTTTCTTT
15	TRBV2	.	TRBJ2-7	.	CASGYLDRQFGEQYF	TGTGCCAGCGGATACCTGGACAGACAATTTGGGGAGCAGTACTTC
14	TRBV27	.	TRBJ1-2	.	CASSTEGGGGGYTF	TGTGCCAGCAGTACGGAAGGGGGAGGGGGGGGCTACACCTTC
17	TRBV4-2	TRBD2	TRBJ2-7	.	CASSQGGGLAVSYEQYF	TGTGCCAGCAGCCAAGGGGGCGGCCTAGCGGTATCCTACGAGCAGTACTTC
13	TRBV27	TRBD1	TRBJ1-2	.	CASSLTGVYGYTF	TGTGCCAGCAGTTTAACAGGGGTCTATGGCTACACCTTC